This entry lists 18 T cell receptor beta chains sequenced from one sample in a study of blood T cell repertoires in COVID-19. Measured with immunoSEQ multiplex PCR; TCRdb has only the in-frame clones, and not every one. The sample holds over 200,000 clones; 85% to 90% are singletons and the top ten take almost 4%. Sequencing was carried out using PBMCs or T cells enriched from blood (not recorded which). Every receptor here comes from a woman aged 25 to 39 with acute COVID-19.

The rearrangement joins TRBV5-1 to TRBJ2-7; TRBD2 aligns across 14 bases. The CDR3 is 16 amino acids. Germline values: CDR1 SGHRS, CDR2 YFSETQ. After removal of 4 bases from V and 4 bases from J, the junction contained 7 bases not matched to a gene. The CDR3 loop is CASSILGLAGGYEQYF. CDR3 coding DNA: TGCGCCAGCAGCATATTAGGACTAGCGGGGGGTTACGAGCAGTACTTC.

This chain connects TRBV9 to TRBJ1-4; the D gene is possibly TRBD1 (6 bases). CDR1 SGDLS and CDR2 YYNGEE come from the germline V gene. V was cut by 1 base and J by 6 bases, with 10 bases left in between. The CDR3 extends over 14 amino acids. CDR3 DNA sequence: TGTGCCAGCAGCGTACAGGGGATGGATGAAAAACTGTTTTTT. Its translation is CASSVQGMDEKLFF. Full variable domain (rest looked up from reference TRBV9 and TRBJ1-4): DSGVTQTPKHLITATGQRVTLRCSPRSGDLSVYWYQQSLDQGLQFLIQYYNGEERAKGNILERFSAQQFPDLHSELNLSSLELGDSALYFCASSVQGMDEKLFFGSGTQLSVL.

The V gene is TRBV3-1 (or the pseudogene TRBV3-2), the J gene TRBJ1-4, with unresolved D. The CDR3 has 15 residues. V was clipped by 1 base and J by 7 bases, with 13 bases between them. Looked up from germline, CDR1 is LGHDT and CDR2 is YNNKEL (reference sequence). CDR3 residues: CASSQVGAGGEKLFF. The CDR3 bases are TGTGCCAGCAGCCAAGTGGGCGCGGGAGGTGAAAAACTGTTTTTT.

This clone was counted only a few times. The genes are TRBV9 and TRBJ1-6, with D possibly being TRBD1 (5 bases). V lost 0 bases and J lost 3, with 13 bases in between. Germline V gene lookup returns CDR1 SGDLS and CDR2 YYNGEE. The CDR3 runs to 17 residues. CDR3 loop: CASSVGPRALYNSPLHF. The CDR3 nucleotides are TGTGCCAGCAGCGTAGGTCCCAGGGCCCTCTATAATTCACCCCTCCACTTT.

The chain carries TRBV7-6 and TRBJ2-1; possibly TRBD1 for D (6 bases). CDR1 is SGHVS and CDR2 is FNYEAQ in the germline V gene. This CDR3 is 15 amino acids long. The ends were cut back, 6 bases at V and 4 bases at J, with 16 bases in the middle. The CDR3 coding sequence is TGTGCCAGCAGTCAAGACCCTGGACAGTACAATGAGCAGTTCTTC. This gives the protein CASSQDPGQYNEQFF. Full variable domain (rest looked up from reference TRBV7-6 and TRBJ2-1): GAGVSQSPRYKVTKRGQDVALRCDPISGHVSLYWYRQALGQGPEFLTYFNYEAQQDKSGLPNDRFSAERPEGSISTLTIQRTEQRDSAMYRCASSQDPGQYNEQFFGPGTRLTVL.

The chain is built from TRBV14 and TRBJ1-2; D may be TRBD1 (5 bases). There are 15 residues in the CDR3. Germline lookup yields CDR1 SGHDN and CDR2 FVKESK. V was cut by 0 bases and J by 6 bases, with 14 bases left in between. Here the CDR3 reads CASSQDVDIGHGYTF. The CDR3 DNA reads as TGTGCCAGCAGCCAAGACGTGGACATAGGGCATGGCTACACCTTC. Drawing the rest from reference TRBV14 and TRBJ1-2, the complete variable domain is EAGVTQFPSHSVIEKGQTVTLRCDPISGHDNLYWYRRVMGKEIKFLLHFVKESKQDESGMPNNRFLAERTGGTYSTLKVQPAELEDSGVYFCASSQDVDIGHGYTFGSGTRLTVV.

V is TRBV30 and J is TRBJ1-1; unclear D gene. CDR1 is GTSNPN and CDR2 is SVGIG in the germline V gene (reference sequence). V lost 0 bases and J lost 5, with 4 bases in between. This CDR3 region has 11 residues. CDR3 loop: CAWSVKTEAFF. The CDR3 bases are TGTGCCTGGAGTGTTAAAACTGAAGCTTTCTTT. The full variable domain, in which reference TRBV30 and TRBJ1-1 provide the parts outside the CDR3, is SQTIHQWPATLVQPVGSPLSLECTVEGTSNPNLYWYRQAAGRGLQLLFYSVGIGQISSEVPQNLSASRPQDRQFILSSKKLLLSDSGFYLCAWSVKTEAFFGQGTRLTVV.

This clone was seen a handful of times. The chain carries TRBV4-1 and TRBJ2-1, with TRBD2 identical over 9 bases. V was pared by 1 base and J by 7 bases, with 11 bases of the junction left unmatched. CDR1 and CDR2 from the germline V gene are MGHRA and YSYEKL. CDR3 length: 17 residues. This CDR3 is CASSQGANSGGGNEQFF. The CDR3 DNA follows: TGCGCCAGCAGCCAAGGTGCAAATAGCGGGGGAGGTAATGAGCAGTTCTTC.

This chain joins TRBV27 and TRBJ1-2; 7 positions match TRBD1. Germline V gene data show CDR1 as MNHEY and CDR2 as SMNVEV (reference sequence). V was clipped by 4 bases and J by 8 bases; unmatched bases: 7. CDR3 length: 13 residues. The CDR3 region has the DNA TGTGCCAGCAGTTGGGGCAGGGGGAGAGGCTACACCTTC. Translated: CASSWGRGRGYTF.

The rearrangement links TRBV28 to TRBJ2-5, with 9 bases lining up with TRBD2. The V and J ends lost 0 bases and 1 base, in that order; junction bases with no gene match: 3. The CDR3 length is 16 residues. Germline values: CDR1 MDHEN, CDR2 SYDVKM. As DNA, the CDR3 is TGTGCCAGCAGTTTATGGGATAGCGGGAGCCAAGAGACCCAGTACTTC. It is translated as CASSLWDSGSQETQYF.

In its sample, this clone was seen once. CDR3 loop: CASSVLPPQTNNEQFF. Written as DNA, the CDR3 is TGTGCCAGCAGCGTCCTTCCGCCACAGACGAACAATGAGCAGTTCTTC. The genes are TRBV9 and TRBJ2-1; no definite D call. CDR1 and CDR2 from the germline V gene are SGDLS and YYNGEE. V lost 2 bases, J lost 5 bases, and 17 bases lay in between. CDR3 length equals 16 residues.

This chain uses TRBV27 with TRBJ1-5, with 10 bases lining up with TRBD1. The CDR3 loop spans 15 amino acids. Germline V gene lookup returns CDR1 MNHEY and CDR2 SMNVEV (reference sequence). V dropped 6 bases and J dropped 3; count of bases not matched to a gene: 5. The CDR3 sequence is CASSRQGAHNQPQHF. Written as DNA, the CDR3 is TGTGCCAGCAGCCGACAGGGGGCCCACAATCAGCCCCAGCATTTT.

This clone was detected only once. The rearrangement links TRBV28 to TRBJ1-2; 10 bases map to TRBD1. This CDR3 region has 15 residues. After removal of 6 bases from V and 4 bases from J, the junction contained 8 bases not matched to a gene. Germline CDR1 and CDR2: MDHEN and SYDVKM. This CDR3 reads CASSLTGTGVYGYTF. CDR3 nucleotide sequence: TGTGCCAGCAGCCTGACCGGGACAGGGGTCTATGGCTACACCTTC.

The chain carries TRBV15 and TRBJ2-7; D perhaps matches TRBD1 (7 bases). This CDR3 has 14 residues. Per germline, CDR1 LNHNV and CDR2 YYDKDF (reference sequence). V dropped 0 bases and J dropped 4 bases, with 10 bases sitting between them. The CDR3 protein is CATSRDRGEYEQYF. The CDR3 DNA sequence: TGTGCCACCAGCAGAGACAGGGGGGAATACGAGCAGTACTTC.

The chain employs TRBV6-6 and TRBJ1-1, with D unresolved. The germline V gene encodes CDR1 MNHNY and CDR2 SVGAGI (reference sequence). There are 11 residues in the CDR3. Deletions cut 0 bases from V and 11 bases from J, with 7 bases between. This CDR3 is CASSYSNLAFF. DNA for the CDR3: TGTGCCAGCAGTTACTCGAACTTGGCTTTCTTT.

This sequence joins TRBV5-1 and TRBJ2-2; D is uncertain. Germline CDR1 reads SGHRS; CDR2 reads YFSETQ. Trimming took off 0 bases at V and 5 bases at J, with 8 bases between the two ends. The CDR3 loop spans 14 amino acids. CDR3 nucleotides: TGCGCCAGCAGCTTGGCCCCGACAACCGGGGAGCTGTTTTTT. Translation: CASSLAPTTGELFF.

The chain uses TRBV7-9 and TRBJ1-1, with 7 positions matching TRBD1. The germline CDR1 and CDR2 sequences are SEHNR and FQNEAQ (reference sequence). V shed 4 bases, J shed 8 bases, and the junction held 10 bases outside the gene matches. The CDR3 runs 14 residues. CDR3 protein: CASSSDYTTGEAFF. The CDR3 nucleotides are TGTGCCAGCAGCTCAGACTATACGACAGGGGAAGCTTTCTTT.

The gene calls are TRBV6-2 or TRBV6-3 and TRBJ1-1, with 9 bases lining up with TRBD1. Trimming cost V 7 bases and J 5 bases; bases outside gene matches: 8. CDR1 is MNHEY and CDR2 is SVGEGT in the germline V gene. This CDR3 contains 14 residues. In DNA form, the CDR3 reads TGTGCCAGCACCCCGGGACAGGGAGGAACTGAAGCTTTCTTT. This encodes CASTPGQGGTEAFF.